Listed here are 10 T cell receptor beta chains from one sample, sequenced in a study of identical twins. TCRdb redid the calling of the 5' RACE reads with MiXCR, one entry per CDR3 protein. The table includes around 240,000 distinct CDR3 sequences, about 10% detected once. Sequencing was done on a sample of memory T cells sorted from blood. Receptors originate from a man between 45 and 60 years old in good health.

This clonotype occurred a few times. The chain combines TRBV23-1 with TRBJ1-2; D not resolved. Being an ORF, TRBV23-1 has a function that is uncertain. Trimming took off 0 bases at V and 4 bases at J, with 12 bases between the two ends. This CDR3 has 15 residues. The CDR3 DNA is TGCGCCAGCAGTCAATCCTCAGGTTGCAGCTATGGCTACACCTTC. It translates to CASSQSSGCSYGYTF.

The chain is built from TRBV6-2 or TRBV6-3 and TRBJ2-2; TRBD2 matches at 9 bases. The germline V gene encodes CDR1 MNHEY and CDR2 SVGEGT. V shed 5 bases and J 0 bases; nucleotides not matched to a gene: 16. This CDR3 region has 20 residues. CDR3 loop: CASSTDESGGTGANTGELFF. CDR3 DNA: TGTGCCAGCAGTACCGACGAGAGCGGGGGGACCGGTGCGAACACCGGGGAGCTGTTTTTT.

Only a few counts were recorded for this clonotype. This chain connects TRBV11-2 to TRBJ2-7; 8 nucleotides agree with TRBD1. Germline V lookup: CDR1 SGHAT, CDR2 FQNNGV. The CDR3 runs to 18 residues. The ends lost 5 bases at V and 3 bases at J; junction bases unmatched: 18. Here the CDR3 reads CASSPRPGTGTRGYEQYF. The CDR3 region has the DNA TGTGCCAGCAGCCCGCGTCCCGGGACAGGCACGAGGGGCTACGAGCAGTACTTC.

The genes are TRBV28 and TRBJ2-2, with D perhaps matching TRBD2 (7 bases). Germline CDR1 reads MDHEN; CDR2 reads SYDVKM. There are 14 residues in the CDR3. V was cut by 5 bases and J by 8 bases, with 15 bases left in between. CDR3 residues: CASSPGGPRGELFF. CDR3 nucleotide sequence: TGTGCCAGCAGTCCGGGGGGCCCCCGTGGGGAGCTGTTTTTT.

The sample holds many counts of this clonotype. The rearrangement joins TRBV7-9 to TRBJ1-1, with 8 bases lining up with TRBD1. Germline V gene sequence: CDR1 SEHNR, CDR2 FQNEAQ (reference sequence). The CDR3 runs to 13 residues. V lost 5 bases, J lost 1 base, and 0 bases stayed unmatched. Here the CDR3 DNA reads TGTGCCAGCAGCCAGGGGGCGAACACTGAAGCTTTCTTT. It codes for CASSQGANTEAFF. Full variable domain (outside the CDR3, taken from reference TRBV7-9 and TRBJ1-1): DTGVSQNPRHKITKRGQNVTFRCDPISEHNRLYWYRQTLGQGPEFLTYFQNEAQLEKSRLLSDRFSAERPKGSFSTLEIQRTEQGDSAMYLCASSQGANTEAFFGQGTRLTVV.

This clonotype was observed many times. The J gene is TRBJ2-5, the V gene TRBV7-7; the match to TRBD1 covers 7 bases. Losses at the gene ends were 5 bases for V and 3 bases for J; bases not matched to a gene: 9. CDR3 size: 15 residues. Germline lookup yields CDR1 SSHAT and CDR2 FNYEAQ (reference sequence). For the CDR3, the DNA is TGTGCCAGCAGCCGGACCACCGGGACAGAAGAGACCCAGTACTTC. As protein: CASSRTTGTEETQYF.

This clonotype was counted many times. J is TRBJ2-7 and V is TRBV28, with D maybe TRBD1 (6 bases). Germline-derived CDR1 and CDR2 are MDHEN and SYDVKM. The CDR3 contains 13 residues. The ends were cut back, 4 bases at V and 5 bases at J, with 12 bases in the middle. The CDR3 sequence is CASSSNRVHEQYF. The CDR3 region has the DNA TGTGCCAGCAGTTCAAACAGGGTCCACGAGCAGTACTTC.

This clonotype was seen at least ten times. The V call is TRBV4-3, the J call TRBJ2-7; possible D gene TRBD1, 6 bases. Germline CDR1 reads LGHNA; CDR2 reads YSLEER. This CDR3 is built from 15 residues. Trimming took off 0 bases at V and 5 bases at J, with 14 bases between the two ends. CDR3 region: CASSQEFPGAHEQYF. In nucleotides, the CDR3 is TGCGCCAGCAGCCAAGAATTCCCAGGGGCCCACGAGCAGTACTTC.

The chain has TRBV12-3 or TRBV12-4 and TRBJ2-5, with D perhaps TRBD1 (5 bases). CDR3 length equals 12 residues. V was cut by 5 bases and J by 3 bases, with 7 bases left in between. The CDR3: CASSPGKETQYF. The CDR3 region has the DNA TGTGCCAGCAGTCCAGGGAAAGAGACCCAGTACTTC.

The rearrangement uses TRBV7-2 and TRBJ2-7; 7 nucleotides match TRBD1. Germline V gene sequence: CDR1 SGHTA, CDR2 FQGNSA. With 1 base clipped from V and 6 bases from J, the junction kept 9 bases outside the gene matches. This CDR3 contains 15 residues. This chain's CDR3 is CASSLDPSQGVEQYF. In DNA, the CDR3 is TGTGCCAGCAGCTTAGATCCGTCCCAGGGGGTCGAGCAGTACTTC.